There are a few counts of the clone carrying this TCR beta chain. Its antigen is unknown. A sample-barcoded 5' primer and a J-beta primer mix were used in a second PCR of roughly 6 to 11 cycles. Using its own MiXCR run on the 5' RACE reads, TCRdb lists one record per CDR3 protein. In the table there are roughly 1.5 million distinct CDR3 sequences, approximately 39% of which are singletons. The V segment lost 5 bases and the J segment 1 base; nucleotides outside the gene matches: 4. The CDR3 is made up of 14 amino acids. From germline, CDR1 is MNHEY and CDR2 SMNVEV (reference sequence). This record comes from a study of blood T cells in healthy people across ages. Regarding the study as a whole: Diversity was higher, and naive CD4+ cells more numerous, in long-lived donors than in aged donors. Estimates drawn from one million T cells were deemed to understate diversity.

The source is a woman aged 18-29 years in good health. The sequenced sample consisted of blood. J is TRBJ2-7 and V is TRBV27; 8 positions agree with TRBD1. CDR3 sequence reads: CASSPTGESYEQYF. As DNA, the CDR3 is TGTGCCAGCAGTCCGACAGGGGAGTCCTACGAGCAGTACTTC.